The 7 T cell receptor beta chains given below trace back to one sample, sequenced in a study of blood T cell repertoires in COVID-19. Data came from immunoSEQ multiplex PCR; TCRdb stores just in-frame clones and leaves some out. Among some 160,000 clones listed, more than 75% were seen once. The sequencing sample was made of peripheral blood. These receptors were collected from a man in his 60s with acute or convalescent COVID-19.

This clone showed up many times. V is TRBV7-6 and J is TRBJ2-2, with TRBD2 matching over 11 bases. This CDR3 is 16 amino acids long. V shed 5 bases and J 6 bases; nucleotides not matched to a gene: 8. The V gene's germline CDR1 is SGHVS and CDR2 FNYEAQ. This chain's CDR3 is CASSPTGTSGPGELFF. The CDR3 nucleotides are TGTGCCAGCAGCCCCACCGGGACTAGCGGTCCCGGGGAGCTGTTTTTT. The full variable domain, rest sourced from reference TRBV7-6 and TRBJ2-2, is GAGVSQSPRYKVTKRGQDVALRCDPISGHVSLYWYRQALGQGPEFLTYFNYEAQQDKSGLPNDRFSAERPEGSISTLTIQRTEQRDSAMYRCASSPTGTSGPGELFFGEGSRLTVL.

In this sample, this clone turned up a few times. The rearrangement joins TRBV1 to TRBJ1-2. TRBV1 is recorded as a pseudogene. This CDR3 comprises 17 residues. CDR3 DNA sequence: TGCACCAGCAGCGGGAGGGGAGCCGGAGGTCTTTGCTATGGCTACACCTTC. Translated, it gives CTSSGRGAGGLCYGYTF.

The rearrangement uses TRBV11-2 and TRBJ1-1; no clear D gene. The CDR3 length is 13 residues. Germline V gene data show CDR1 as SGHAT and CDR2 as FQNNGV. V shed 6 bases and J shed 5 bases, with 13 bases lying between them. The CDR3: CASSSVRGTEAFF. CDR3 nucleotide sequence: TGTGCCAGCAGTTCAGTGCGGGGTACTGAAGCTTTCTTT.

A few counts support this clone. The chain employs TRBV6-5 and TRBJ2-1; D call uncertain. Germline V lookup: CDR1 MNHEY, CDR2 SVGAGI. The CDR3 totals 14 residues. Between the trimmed V and J ends, which lost 2 bases and 8 bases, there was a span of 13 bases. Here the CDR3 DNA reads TGTGCCAGCAGTTACGTCCCGGGTCCCGATGAGCAGTTCTTC. Amino acid sequence: CASSYVPGPDEQFF.

The V and J genes are TRBV2 and TRBJ2-1, with TRBD2 matching 11 bases. The CDR3 length is 13 residues. Germline CDR1 SNHLY, CDR2 FYNNEI. The J segment lost 6 bases and the V segment lost 11 bases, leaving 6 bases of the junction unmatched. CDR3 coding DNA: TGTGCCGGCGGGACTAGCGGCACCAATGAGCAGTTCTTC. Protein product: CAGGTSGTNEQFF.

J is TRBJ1-5 and V is TRBV6-5, with D maybe TRBD1 (5 bases). There are 14 residues in the CDR3. The germline gives CDR1 MNHEY, CDR2 SVGAGI. V was pared by 2 bases and J by 4 bases, with 9 bases between. The CDR3 here is CASSYAEGNQPQHF. The DNA for the CDR3 is TGTGCCAGCAGTTACGCGGAGGGGAATCAGCCCCAGCATTTT.

The chain couples TRBV7-8 to TRBJ2-2, with 11 bases identical to TRBD2. Trimming removed 5 bases from V and 7 bases from J; junction bases left unmatched: 9. Germline lookup yields CDR1 SGHVS and CDR2 FQNEAQ. This CDR3 contains 16 residues. The CDR3 loop reads CASSGGTSGRGGELFF. The CDR3 region has the DNA TGTGCCAGCAGCGGGGGGACTAGCGGAAGGGGCGGGGAGCTGTTTTTT.